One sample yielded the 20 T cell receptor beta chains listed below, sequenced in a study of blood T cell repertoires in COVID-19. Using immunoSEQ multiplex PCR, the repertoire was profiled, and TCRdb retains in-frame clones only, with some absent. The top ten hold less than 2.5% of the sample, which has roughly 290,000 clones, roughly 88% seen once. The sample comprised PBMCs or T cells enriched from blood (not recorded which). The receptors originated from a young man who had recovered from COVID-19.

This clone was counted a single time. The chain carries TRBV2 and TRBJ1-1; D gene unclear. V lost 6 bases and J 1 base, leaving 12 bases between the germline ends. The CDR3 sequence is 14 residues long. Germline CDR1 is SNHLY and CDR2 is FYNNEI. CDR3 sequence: CASSRRQENTEAFF. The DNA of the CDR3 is TGTGCCAGCAGCAGGAGGCAGGAGAACACTGAAGCTTTCTTT.

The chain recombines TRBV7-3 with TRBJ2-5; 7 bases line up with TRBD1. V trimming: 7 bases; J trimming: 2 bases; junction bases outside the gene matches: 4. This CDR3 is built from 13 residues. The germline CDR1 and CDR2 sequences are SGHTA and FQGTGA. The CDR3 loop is CASTYRGQETQYF. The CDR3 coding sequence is TGTGCCAGCACCTACAGGGGTCAAGAGACCCAGTACTTC. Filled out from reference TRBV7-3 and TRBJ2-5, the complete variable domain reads GAGVSQTPSNKVTEKGKYVELRCDPISGHTALYWYRQSLGQGPEFLIYFQGTGAADDSGLPNDRFFAVRPEGSVSTLKIQRTERGDSAVYLCASTYRGQETQYFGPGTRLLVL.

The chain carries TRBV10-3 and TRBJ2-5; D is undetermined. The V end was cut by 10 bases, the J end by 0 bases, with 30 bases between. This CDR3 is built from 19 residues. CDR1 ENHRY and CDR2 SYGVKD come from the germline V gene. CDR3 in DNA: TGTGCCACCTCACCGACCCCCGGAGCCGAAGTCCCACACCAAGAGACCCAGTACTTC. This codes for CATSPTPGAEVPHQETQYF.

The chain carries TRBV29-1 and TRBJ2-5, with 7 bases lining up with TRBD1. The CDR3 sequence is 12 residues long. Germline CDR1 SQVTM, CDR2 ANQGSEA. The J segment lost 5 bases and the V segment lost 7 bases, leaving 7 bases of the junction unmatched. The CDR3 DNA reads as TGCAGCGCCGGGGACAGACCGGAGACCCAGTACTTC. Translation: CSAGDRPETQYF.

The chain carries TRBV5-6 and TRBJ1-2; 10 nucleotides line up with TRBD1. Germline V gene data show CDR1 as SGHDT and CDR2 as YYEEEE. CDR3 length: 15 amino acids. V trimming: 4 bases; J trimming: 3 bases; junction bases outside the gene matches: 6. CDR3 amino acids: CASSTGTGEDYGYTF. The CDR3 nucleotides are TGTGCCAGCAGCACCGGGACAGGGGAAGACTATGGCTACACCTTC.

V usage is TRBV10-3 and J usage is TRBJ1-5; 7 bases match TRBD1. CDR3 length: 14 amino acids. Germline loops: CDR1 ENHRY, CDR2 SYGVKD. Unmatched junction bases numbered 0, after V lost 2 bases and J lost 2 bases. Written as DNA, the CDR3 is TGTGCCATCAGTGAGGGGACAGGCAATCAGCCCCAGCATTTT. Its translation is CAISEGTGNQPQHF.

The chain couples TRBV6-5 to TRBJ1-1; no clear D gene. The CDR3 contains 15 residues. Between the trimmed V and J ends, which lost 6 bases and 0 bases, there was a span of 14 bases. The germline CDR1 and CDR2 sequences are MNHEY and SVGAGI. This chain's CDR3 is CASRPTPNMNTEAFF. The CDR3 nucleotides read TGTGCCAGCAGGCCCACCCCAAACATGAACACTGAAGCTTTCTTT.

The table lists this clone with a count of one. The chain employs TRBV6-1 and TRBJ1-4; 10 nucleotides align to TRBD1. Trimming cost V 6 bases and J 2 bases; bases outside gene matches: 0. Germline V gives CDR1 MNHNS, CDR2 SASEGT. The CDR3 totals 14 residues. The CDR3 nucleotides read TGTGCCAGCAGGGGACAGGGGACTAATGAAAAACTGTTTTTT. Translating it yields CASRGQGTNEKLFF.

CDR3 bases: TGTGCCAGAAGCTGGACTAGCGGGGGGACAGATACGCAGTATTTT. Encoded protein: CARSWTSGGTDTQYF. The J gene is TRBJ2-3, the V gene TRBV5-3, with 14 bases that match TRBD2. TRBV5-3 is designated an ORF whose function remains uncertain. The V segment lost 3 bases and the J segment 3 bases; nucleotides outside the gene matches: 0. This CDR3 spans 15 amino acids.

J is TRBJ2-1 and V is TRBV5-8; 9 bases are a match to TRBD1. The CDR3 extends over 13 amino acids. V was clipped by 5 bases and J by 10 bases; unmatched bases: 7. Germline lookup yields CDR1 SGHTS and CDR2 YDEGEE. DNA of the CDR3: TGTGCCAGCAGGCGGACCGGGACAGGGGAGCAGTTCTTC. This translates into CASRRTGTGEQFF.

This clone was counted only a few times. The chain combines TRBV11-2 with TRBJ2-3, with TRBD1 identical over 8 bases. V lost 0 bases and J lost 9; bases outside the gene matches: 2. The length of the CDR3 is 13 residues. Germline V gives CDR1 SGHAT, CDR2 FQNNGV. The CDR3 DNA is TGTGCCAGCAGCTTAGATGCAGGGGGCACGCAGTATTTT. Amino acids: CASSLDAGGTQYF.

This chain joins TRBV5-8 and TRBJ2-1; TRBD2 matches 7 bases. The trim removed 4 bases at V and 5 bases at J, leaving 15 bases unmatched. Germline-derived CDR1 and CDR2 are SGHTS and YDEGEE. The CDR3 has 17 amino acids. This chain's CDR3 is CASSPPLGGGAHNEQFF. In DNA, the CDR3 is TGTGCCAGCAGCCCGCCCCTGGGCGGGGGTGCACACAATGAGCAGTTCTTC.

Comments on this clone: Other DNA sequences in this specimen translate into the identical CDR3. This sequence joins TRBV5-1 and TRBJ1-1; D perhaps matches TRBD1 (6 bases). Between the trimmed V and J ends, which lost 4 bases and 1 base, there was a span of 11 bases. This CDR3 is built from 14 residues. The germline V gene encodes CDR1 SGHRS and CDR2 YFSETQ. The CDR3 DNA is TGCGCCAGCAGCGGAGGACAGCCGAACACTGAAGCTTTCTTT. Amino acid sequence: CASSGGQPNTEAFF.

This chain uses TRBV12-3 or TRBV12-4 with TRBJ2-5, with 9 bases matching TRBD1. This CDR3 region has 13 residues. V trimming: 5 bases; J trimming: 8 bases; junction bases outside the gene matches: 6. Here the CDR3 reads CASSHRGLTTQYF. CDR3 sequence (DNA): TGTGCCAGCAGTCACAGGGGGCTTACCACCCAGTACTTC.

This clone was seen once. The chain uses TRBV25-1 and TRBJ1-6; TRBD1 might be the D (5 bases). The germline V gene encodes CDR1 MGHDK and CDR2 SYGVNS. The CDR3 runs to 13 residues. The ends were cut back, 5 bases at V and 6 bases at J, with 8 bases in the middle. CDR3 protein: CASSWQGNSPLHF. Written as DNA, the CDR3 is TGTGCCAGCAGTTGGCAGGGTAATTCACCCCTCCACTTT.

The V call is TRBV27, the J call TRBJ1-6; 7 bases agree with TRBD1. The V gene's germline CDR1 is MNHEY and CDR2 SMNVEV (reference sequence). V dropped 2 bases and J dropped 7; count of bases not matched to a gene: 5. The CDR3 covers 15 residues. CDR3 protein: CASSLQGQMNSPLHF. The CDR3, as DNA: TGTGCCAGCAGTTTACAGGGACAGATGAATTCACCCCTCCACTTT.

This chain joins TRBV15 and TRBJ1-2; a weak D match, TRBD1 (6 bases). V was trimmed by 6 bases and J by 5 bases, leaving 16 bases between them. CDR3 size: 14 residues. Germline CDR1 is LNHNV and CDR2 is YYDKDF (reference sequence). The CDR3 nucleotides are TGTGCCACCAGTTTGCAGGGGAATGATTATGGCTACACCTTC. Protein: CATSLQGNDYGYTF. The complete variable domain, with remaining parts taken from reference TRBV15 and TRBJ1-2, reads DAMVIQNPRYQVTQFGKPVTLSCSQTLNHNVMYWYQQKSSQAPKLLFHYYDKDFNNEADTPDNFQSRRPNTSFCFLDIRSPGLGDTAMYLCATSLQGNDYGYTFGSGTRLTVV.

The CDR3 region has the DNA TGTGCCAGCAGTTATACAGGGGGCGGAAACACTGAAGCTTTCTTT. This encodes CASSYTGGGNTEAFF. The rearrangement joins TRBV6-5 to TRBJ1-1, with 9 bases fitting TRBD1. The CDR3 is 15 amino acids. J lost 2 bases, V lost 3 bases, and 4 bases had no gene match. Germline CDR1 reads MNHEY; CDR2 reads SVGAGI.

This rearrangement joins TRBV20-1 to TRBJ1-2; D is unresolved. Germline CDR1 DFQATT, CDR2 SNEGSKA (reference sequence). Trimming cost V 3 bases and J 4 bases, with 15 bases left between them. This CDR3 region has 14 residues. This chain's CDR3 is CSASRSARSYGYTF. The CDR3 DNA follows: TGCAGTGCTAGTCGCTCCGCGAGGAGCTATGGCTACACCTTC.

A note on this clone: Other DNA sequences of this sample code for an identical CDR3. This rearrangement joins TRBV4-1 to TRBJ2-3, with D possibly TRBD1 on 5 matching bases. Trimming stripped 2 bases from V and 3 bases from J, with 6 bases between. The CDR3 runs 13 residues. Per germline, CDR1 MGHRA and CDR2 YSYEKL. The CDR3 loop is CASSQQGTDTQYF. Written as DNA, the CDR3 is TGCGCCAGCAGCCAACAGGGTACAGATACGCAGTATTTT.